This is a list of T cell receptor beta chains from one sample in a study of T cell responses to AZD1222 COVID-19 vaccine. Method: immunoSEQ multiplex PCR; TCRdb's copy keeps in-frame clones and lacks some. The sample carries roughly 99,000 clones, approximately 90% recorded once. The input for sequencing was peripheral blood, taken 28 days after the second AZD1222 dose. These receptors all come from an adult who received the AZD1222 COVID-19 vaccine. The CDR3 runs from the conserved cysteine through the conserved F or W. A D gene is named only where the DNA matches it firmly. Only part of the rows carry a size: once, few, many, or a class if the clone is expanded.

d_gene,abundance,j_gene,v_gene,CDR3nt,CDR3aa
.,.,TRBJ1-2,TRBV19,TGTGCCAGTAGTATAGATGTAAGGGGGACGGGGTCCTATGGCTACACCTTC,CASSIDVRGTGSYGYTF
TRBD1,.,TRBJ1-1,TRBV7-2,TGTGCCAGCAGCTTAGCCCTGACAGGGGGGACTTTCTTT,CASSLALTGGTFF
.,.,TRBJ1-2,TRBV27,TGTGCCAGCAGTTTTGCAACCTCGGGGGGCTATGGCTACACCTTC,CASSFATSGGYGYTF
TRBD2,.,TRBJ2-1,TRBV15,TGTGCCACCAGCAGAGATTCGGGAGGGCCACTCAATGAGCAGTTCTTC,CATSRDSGGPLNEQFF
TRBD2,once,TRBJ2-1,TRBV5-5,TGTGCCAGCAGCTTGGGGCTAGCGGGGGGAGCTGAGCAGTTCTTC,CASSLGLAGGAEQFF
.,.,TRBJ1-2,TRBV7-2,TGTGCCAGCAGCTTAGTAACGGTGGTTCGTGGCTACACCTTC,CASSLVTVVRGYTF
TRBD1,many,TRBJ2-1,TRBV2,TGTGCCAGAGGGACAGGGGTACCGTTTGAGCAGTTCTTC,CARGTGVPFEQFF
TRBD2,.,TRBJ2-5,TRBV7-2,TGTGCCAGCAGCTTAGGGCTAGCGGCCCGCCGGGAGACCCAGTACTTC,CASSLGLAARRETQYF
.,.,TRBJ2-3,TRBV10-2,TGCGCCAGCAGTGAAGCCTGGGCAGGGGCTAGCACAGATACGCAGTATTTT,CASSEAWAGASTDTQYF
.,.,TRBJ1-5,TRBV30,TGTGCCTGGAGCCCCACGGATCAGCCCCAGCATTTT,CAWSPTDQPQHF
.,.,TRBJ2-2,TRBV27,TGTGCCAGCAGTTCGGGTCCGTCTTGGGGCGGGGAGCTGTTTTTT,CASSSGPSWGGELFF
.,.,TRBJ2-1,TRBV6-4,TGTGCCAGCAGTGAACAGTCTAGGGATTACAATGAGCAGTTCTTC,CASSEQSRDYNEQFF
.,.,TRBJ1-1,TRBV2,TGTGCCAGCAGTGAAGTGGAGTCCCCCACTGAAGCTTTCTTT,CASSEVESPTEAFF
.,.,TRBJ2-1,TRBV3-1/TRBV3-2,TGTGCCAGCAACGACTCCCCCCACAATGAGCAGTTCTTC,CASNDSPHNEQFF
.,.,TRBJ1-4,TRBV11-2,TGTGCCAGCAGCGCCCGTCCAAATGAAAAACTGTTTTTT,CASSARPNEKLFF
.,.,TRBJ2-2,TRBV19,TGTGCCAGTACACGAAGGGACGTGACCGGGGAGCTGTTTTTT,CASTRRDVTGELFF
.,.,TRBJ2-2,TRBV7-9,TGTGCCAGCAGCTGCGACGGGAACACCGGGGAGCTGTTTTTT,CASSCDGNTGELFF
TRBD1,.,TRBJ1-4,TRBV5-1,TGCGCCAGCAGCTTGACCGGGACAGCAAATGAAAAACTGTTTTTT,CASSLTGTANEKLFF
.,.,TRBJ1-6,TRBV14,TGTGCCAGCAGCCATCTGACAGATAACTCACCCCTCCACTTT,CASSHLTDNSPLHF
TRBD2,.,TRBJ2-2,TRBV15,TGTGCCACCAGCACCTCCACCGGGAGGCCGGGCGGGGAGCTGTTTTTT,CATSTSTGRPGGELFF
TRBD1,.,TRBJ2-5,TRBV11-2,TGTGCCAGCAGCTTAGGGACAGGGGCGGTACAGACCCAGTACTTC,CASSLGTGAVQTQYF
TRBD2,.,TRBJ2-7,TRBV10-2,TGCGCCAGCAGGACTAGCGGAGTTGTTAACGAGCAGTACTTC,CASRTSGVVNEQYF
.,.,TRBJ2-7,TRBV7-9,TGTGCCAGCAGCTTAGACAGGCCCTCCTACGAGCAGTACTTC,CASSLDRPSYEQYF
.,.,TRBJ1-5,TRBV7-8,TGTGCCAGCAGCTTTTCGGAGAATCAGCCCCAGCATTTT,CASSFSENQPQHF
TRBD1,.,TRBJ2-3,TRBV13,TGTGCCAGCAGCTTCGAGACAGGGGGCTTGGATACGCAGTATTTT,CASSFETGGLDTQYF
TRBD2,.,TRBJ2-2,TRBV4-3,TGCGCCAGCAGCCAAGATAAGCGGGAGTTGTCCGGGGAGCTGTTTTTT,CASSQDKRELSGELFF
.,few,TRBJ1-1,TRBV3-1/TRBV3-2,TGTGCCAGCAGCCAAGACAGGGCGGACACTGAAGCTTTCTTT,CASSQDRADTEAFF
TRBD1,.,TRBJ1-1,TRBV10-1,TGCGCCAGCAGTGAATTGGGACAGGGGGTGACCGAAGCTTTCTTT,CASSELGQGVTEAFF
.,.,TRBJ2-1,TRBV11-2,TGTGCCAGCAGCTTAGGTCAGGGTTCAAATGAGCAGTTCTTC,CASSLGQGSNEQFF
.,few,TRBJ1-5,TRBV5-6,TGTGCCAGCAGCTTAGGTGGGGATCAGCCCCAGCATTTT,CASSLGGDQPQHF
.,.,TRBJ2-5,TRBV7-6,TGTGCCAGCAGCCCTGGACAGCGACAGACCCAGTACTTC,CASSPGQRQTQYF
.,.,TRBJ1-5,TRBV28,TGTGCCAGCAGTCCTCGGGGGGGCCATGACCAGCCCCAGCATTTT,CASSPRGGHDQPQHF
TRBD1,.,TRBJ1-1,TRBV7-2,TGTGCCAGCAGCTTAGAACAGGGGGGTTTCGGTACTGAAGCTTTCTTT,CASSLEQGGFGTEAFF
.,.,TRBJ2-3,TRBV28,TGTGCCAGCAGCCCCGGGACAGCGGGGCCAGATACGCAGTATTTT,CASSPGTAGPDTQYF
.,.,TRBJ1-6,TRBV5-5,TGTGCCAGCAGCTTGGCCCGGGGACGAGAATCACCCCTCCACTTT,CASSLARGRESPLHF
.,once,TRBJ2-7,TRBV7-9,TGTGCCAGCAGTCAGACAGAGTACGAGCAGTACTTC,CASSQTEYEQYF
.,.,TRBJ2-7,TRBV12-3/TRBV12-4,TGTGCCAGCAGTTTAGCTGGGGCCTACGAGCAGTACTTC,CASSLAGAYEQYF
.,once,TRBJ2-2,TRBV28,TGTGCCAGCAGTTTAGGCCGAAGCGGGGAGCTGTTTTTT,CASSLGRSGELFF
TRBD1,.,TRBJ2-7,TRBV11-2,TGTGCCAGCAGCTTCGGACAGGGGCTAACCTACGAGCAGTACTTC,CASSFGQGLTYEQYF
TRBD1,.,TRBJ2-3,TRBV28,TGTGCCAGCCCTCCGACAGGGACAACAGATACGCAGTATTTT,CASPPTGTTDTQYF
.,.,TRBJ1-2,TRBV6-2/TRBV6-3,TGTGCCAGCAGTTATATTAGCTATGGCTACACCTTC,CASSYISYGYTF
TRBD2,.,TRBJ2-2,TRBV7-8,TGTGCCAGCAGACCCCGCGGACTAGCGGGGGGGCAATCCGCCGGGGAGCTGTTTTTT,CASRPRGLAGGQSAGELFF
.,.,TRBJ2-2,TRBV2,TGTGCCAGCAGTGTCCCTACGGGGGGCAAACCCGGGGAGCTGTTTTTT,CASSVPTGGKPGELFF
TRBD2,.,TRBJ2-4,TRBV5-6,TGTGCCAGCAGCACCGGGACTAGCGGCCTGAAAAACATTCAGTACTTC,CASSTGTSGLKNIQYF
.,.,TRBJ2-2,TRBV7-7,TGTGCCAGCAGCCCCACCGGGGTCGGCACCGGGGAGCTGTTTTTT,CASSPTGVGTGELFF
.,.,TRBJ1-2,TRBV7-8,TGTGCCAGCAGCTTAGAATCAGGTCCCGGCTATGGCTACACCTTC,CASSLESGPGYGYTF